A single sample is the source of the 20 T cell receptor beta chains below, sequenced in a study of blood T cell repertoires in COVID-19. Assay: immunoSEQ multiplex PCR; the TCRdb copy retains only in-frame clones and omits some. There are 200,000 to 300,000 clones in the sample; about 80% occur only once, and 8% to 9.5% lies in the top ten. What was sequenced was peripheral blood. The receptors originated from a human donor in a cohort sampled during active COVID-19.

J is TRBJ2-3 and V is TRBV21-1; the table's D call, TRBD2, has no DNA check behind it. TRBV21-1 constitutes a pseudogene. The CDR3 has 14 residues. CDR3 loop: CASTRGSRSDTQYF. The CDR3, as DNA: TGTGCCAGCACACGAGGGTCCAGGAGTGATACGCAGTATTTT.

The V gene is TRBV9, the J gene TRBJ1-3; a possible D gene is TRBD1 (5 bases). V was shortened by 1 base and J by 1 base, with 9 bases between the two germline ends. This CDR3 region has 15 residues. The germline gives CDR1 SGDLS, CDR2 YYNGEE. CDR3 nucleotide sequence: TGTGCCAGCAGCGTATCCGGGGGATCTGGAAACACCATATATTTT. As protein: CASSVSGGSGNTIYF.

V gene TRBV2 combines with J gene TRBJ1-5; D possibly corresponds to TRBD1 (6 bases). The V end was cut by 4 bases, the J end by 2 bases, with 12 bases between. Germline V gene lookup returns CDR1 SNHLY and CDR2 FYNNEI. The CDR3 runs 15 residues. This chain's CDR3 is CASSVGGGGNQPQHF. CDR3 in DNA: TGTGCCAGCAGTGTGGGAGGGGGAGGCAATCAGCCCCAGCATTTT.

This rearrangement joins TRBV28 to TRBJ1-5, with D perhaps matching TRBD1 (6 bases). CDR1 is MDHEN and CDR2 is SYDVKM in the germline V gene. The V and J ends lost 5 bases and 6 bases respectively, with 20 bases between them. CDR3 length equals 16 residues. In DNA, the CDR3 is TGTGCCAGCAGTCCGCCCTGGGGGGGCGCGGGTCAGCCCCAGCATTTT. It codes for CASSPPWGGAGQPQHF.

The CDR3 sequence is CASGRDSGNTIYF. CDR3 coding DNA: TGTGCCAGTGGGCGGGACTCTGGAAACACCATATATTTT. The V gene is TRBV19, the J gene TRBJ1-3, with D hard to call. Trimming shortened V by 8 bases and J by 0 bases, and 8 bases separated the two germline ends. CDR1 and CDR2 from the germline V gene are LNHDA and SQIVND (reference sequence). This CDR3 region has 13 residues. Using reference TRBV19 and TRBJ1-3 for the parts outside the CDR3, the full variable domain is DGGITQSPKYLFRKEGQNVTLSCEQNLNHDAMYWYRQDPGQGLRLIYYSQIVNDFQKGDIAEGYSVSREKKESFPLTVTSAQKNPTAFYLCASGRDSGNTIYFGEGSWLTVV.

The V call is TRBV24-1, the J call TRBJ2-1, with 8 bases aligning to TRBD1. This CDR3 is 16 amino acids long. V gave up 7 bases and J gave up 4 bases; unmatched junction bases: 11. Germline-derived CDR1 and CDR2 are KGHDR and SFDVKD. This CDR3 reads CATSQKGQGKYNEQFF. The CDR3, as DNA: TGTGCCACCAGCCAAAAAGGACAGGGAAAATACAATGAGCAGTTCTTC.

The chain recombines TRBV6-1 with TRBJ1-5; tentatively, D is TRBD1 (6 bases). This CDR3 is built from 17 residues. V was clipped by 0 bases and J by 4 bases, with 16 bases between them. CDR1 and CDR2 from the germline V gene are MNHNS and SASEGT. The chain's CDR3 is CASSEAGAGAVNQPQHF. CDR3 coding DNA: TGTGCCAGCAGTGAAGCGGGAGCAGGGGCGGTTAATCAGCCCCAGCATTTT.

The chain combines TRBV12-3 or TRBV12-4 with TRBJ2-7; D might be TRBD2 (5 bases). Trimming cost V 8 bases and J 2 bases, with 13 bases left between them. The CDR3 has 13 residues. The CDR3 loop reads CASGGSGTYEQYF. DNA for the CDR3: TGTGCCAGCGGTGGGTCGGGGACCTACGAGCAGTACTTC.

This clone has just a few counts. The chain links TRBV7-9 to TRBJ2-2; 9 bases match TRBD1. The trim removed 10 bases at V and 6 bases at J, leaving 9 bases unmatched. The V gene's germline CDR1 is SEHNR and CDR2 FQNEAQ (reference sequence). This CDR3 contains 14 residues. The CDR3 loop reads CATTGQGIAGELFF. In DNA, the CDR3 is TGTGCCACCACGGGACAGGGCATTGCCGGGGAGCTGTTTTTT.

This sequence joins TRBV7-9 and TRBJ2-3, with 8 bases fitting TRBD2. In germline, CDR1 is SEHNR, CDR2 FQNEAQ (reference sequence). This CDR3 has 16 amino acids. The ends lost 9 bases at V and 1 base at J; junction bases unmatched: 12. CDR3 in amino acids: CARSGSWVSGTDTQYF. CDR3 DNA sequence: TGTGCCAGGAGCGGGAGTTGGGTTTCGGGCACAGATACGCAGTATTTT.

The chain recombines TRBV10-3 with TRBJ1-1; D gene unclear. V gave up 2 bases and J gave up 0 bases, with 10 bases separating them. The CDR3 extends over 15 amino acids. Germline V CDR1 and CDR2: ENHRY, SYGVKD. This chain's CDR3 is CAISEKHVMNTEAFF. CDR3 DNA: TGTGCCATCAGTGAGAAACACGTCATGAACACTGAAGCTTTCTTT.

This rearrangement joins TRBV6-5 to TRBJ2-2; TRBD1 agrees at 9 bases. Germline assignment: CDR1 MNHEY and CDR2 SVGAGI. J gave up 6 bases and V 2 bases, and 1 base lay outside the gene matches. The CDR3 runs to 14 residues. CDR3 residues: CASSYRQGAGELFF. The DNA for the CDR3 is TGTGCCAGCAGTTACAGACAGGGGGCCGGGGAGCTGTTTTTT.

In this sample, this clone turned up a few times. The genes are TRBV7-8 and TRBJ2-1; D call uncertain. The CDR3 is 13 amino acids. Trimming shortened V by 3 bases and J by 5 bases, and 8 bases separated the two germline ends. CDR1 and CDR2 (germline): SGHVS, FQNEAQ. The CDR3, as DNA: TGTGCCAGCAGCTTCGACTCTGACAATGAGCAGTTCTTC. Amino acid sequence: CASSFDSDNEQFF.

The V call is TRBV19, the J call TRBJ2-1, with 8 bases matching TRBD1. The germline V gene has CDR1 LNHDA and CDR2 SQIVND (reference sequence). V lost 5 bases, J lost 6 bases, and 9 bases stayed unmatched. This CDR3 has 15 amino acids. For the CDR3, the DNA is TGTGCCAGTAGTGTCAGGGGGCAGGTGGGCAATGAGCAGTTCTTC. Amino acids: CASSVRGQVGNEQFF.

The V gene is TRBV24-1, the J gene TRBJ2-3, with 12 bases identical to TRBD2. This CDR3 is built from 16 residues. Germline CDR1 KGHDR, CDR2 SFDVKD. Germline trimming cut 3 bases from V and 6 bases from J; bases unmatched to any gene: 6. The CDR3, as DNA: TGTGCCACCAGTGATGCTAGCGGGGGGGCAAGGGATACGCAGTATTTT. Its protein is CATSDASGGARDTQYF.

The chain uses TRBV6-2 or TRBV6-3 and TRBJ1-5; the match to TRBD1 covers 8 bases. CDR1 is MNHEY, CDR2 SVGEGT, per germline. V shed 4 bases, J shed 6 bases, and the junction held 14 bases outside the gene matches. This CDR3 has 17 residues. CDR3 in amino acids: CASSFNRRGLGVQPQHF. The CDR3 coding sequence is TGTGCCAGCAGTTTCAACCGCAGGGGGCTTGGGGTTCAGCCCCAGCATTTT.

The V and J genes are TRBV2 and TRBJ2-1, with 8 positions matching TRBD2. Trimming removed 3 bases from V and 1 base from J; junction bases left unmatched: 11. Germline values: CDR1 SNHLY, CDR2 FYNNEI. The CDR3 contains 18 residues. In nucleotides, the CDR3 is TGTGCCAGCAGTGATATTCGGGGGGGCCCCGGTTCCTACAATGAGCAGTTCTTC. As protein: CASSDIRGGPGSYNEQFF.

Remarks on this clone: Other DNA variants within this sample encode the same CDR3. V usage is TRBV18 and J usage is TRBJ1-1; 9 bases fit TRBD1. V dropped 4 bases and J dropped 4; count of bases not matched to a gene: 4. CDR1 and CDR2 (germline): KGHSH, LQKENI. This CDR3 is built from 14 residues. CDR3 in DNA: TGTGCCAGCTCACGGCTGGACAGGGGCACTGAAGCTTTCTTT. Amino acids: CASSRLDRGTEAFF.

The V gene is TRBV5-1, the J gene TRBJ2-5; TRBD2 might be the D (5 bases). This CDR3 is built from 14 residues. The germline V and J ends were trimmed by 6 bases and 5 bases, with 17 bases remaining between them. Germline CDR1 and CDR2: SGHRS and YFSETQ. The CDR3 DNA reads TGCGCCAGCACACGGGGTAGCCCGCCGGAGACCCAGTACTTC. Protein sequence: CASTRGSPPETQYF.

J is TRBJ2-5 and V is TRBV4-1; D may be TRBD2 (5 bases). In germline, CDR1 is MGHRA, CDR2 YSYEKL. Trimming removed 1 base from V and 7 bases from J, with 10 bases in between. The CDR3 sequence is 13 residues long. CDR3 nucleotides: TGCGCCAGCAGCCAAGCCGGGGTAGGGACCCAGTACTTC. As protein: CASSQAGVGTQYF.